The T cell receptor beta chain described here comes from a study of cytomegalovirus exposure and HLA in healthy donors. Germline CDR1 is MNHEY and CDR2 is SMNVEV (reference sequence). With V trimmed by 4 bases and J by 3 bases, 2 bases remained unmatched. The CDR3 totals 13 residues. Study results and caveats: Cytomegalovirus-associated TCR beta chains were listed, numbering some 180. The CMV antigen specificity of a few CMV-associated chains was confirmed through in vitro analysis. Diagnosis of cytomegalovirus status made by the classifier reportedly showed high specificity and sensitivity.

The assay was immunoSEQ multiplex PCR, and TCRdb's table has in-frame clones only and misses some. The sample holds over 110,000 clones; approximately 87% are singletons and the top ten take 2.9%. This clone was seen a handful of times. Its antigen remains unidentified. The chain links TRBV27 to TRBJ2-7, with TRBD1 identical over 8 bases. Specimen: PBMCs. The sequence came from a man aged 18-30 years in good health and CMV-seronegative. CDR3 in amino acids: CASSSTGVYEQYF. The CDR3 coding sequence is TGTGCCAGCAGTTCGACAGGGGTCTACGAGCAGTACTTC.